A single T cell receptor beta chain is shown here with its context. The target antigen is unknown. This sample stems from a study of radiotherapy plus CTLA-4 blockade in lung cancer. Study overall: Objective responses were documented in roughly 20% of patients, with disease control in about 31%.

V gave up 2 bases and J gave up 0 bases, with 5 bases separating them. CDR1 and CDR2 from the germline V gene are SGHTA and FQGNSA. The CDR3 has 15 residues. Lung cancer patients with chemo-refractory metastatic non-small-cell disease were given focal radiation plus CTLA-4 blockade with ipilimumab. Measured with immunoSEQ multiplex PCR; TCRdb has only the in-frame clones, and not every one. The data contain roughly 63,000 clones, less than 75% of them singletons. The study's findings and limits: Reports identified early blood T cell clone dynamics, with interferon-beta, as the best response predictor. Clones of tumor-derived TCRs expanded in blood after radiotherapy plus ipilimumab.

The material sequenced was peripheral blood, taken from a patient treated with radiotherapy plus ipilimumab. The rearrangement links TRBV7-2 to TRBJ1-6; D is undetermined. The receptor was derived from a human donor with non-small cell lung cancer whose response to radiotherapy plus ipilimumab could not be evaluated. The CDR3 bases are TGTGCCAGCAGCTTATCCGGCTCCTATAATTCACCCCTCCACTTT. It specifies CASSLSGSYNSPLHF.